This entry is about one T cell receptor (beta chain). Produced via immunoSEQ multiplex PCR; TCRdb's table is partial and in-frame only. The sample has roughly 200,000 clones, 82% seen once. This specimen comes from a study of blood T cell repertoires in COVID-19. This CDR3 is built from 14 residues. Germline CDR1 is MNHEY and CDR2 is SVGAGI. Trimming cost V 7 bases and J 3 bases; bases outside gene matches: 8. Sequencing was done on a sample of peripheral blood. V and J are TRBV6-5 and TRBJ1-1; 7 nucleotides align to TRBD1. This TCR was recovered from a woman aged 55-75 years with COVID-19, enrolled during active disease. CDR3 protein: CASTRQGWDTEAFF. CDR3 nucleotide sequence: TGTGCCAGCACCCGACAGGGATGGGACACTGAAGCTTTCTTT.